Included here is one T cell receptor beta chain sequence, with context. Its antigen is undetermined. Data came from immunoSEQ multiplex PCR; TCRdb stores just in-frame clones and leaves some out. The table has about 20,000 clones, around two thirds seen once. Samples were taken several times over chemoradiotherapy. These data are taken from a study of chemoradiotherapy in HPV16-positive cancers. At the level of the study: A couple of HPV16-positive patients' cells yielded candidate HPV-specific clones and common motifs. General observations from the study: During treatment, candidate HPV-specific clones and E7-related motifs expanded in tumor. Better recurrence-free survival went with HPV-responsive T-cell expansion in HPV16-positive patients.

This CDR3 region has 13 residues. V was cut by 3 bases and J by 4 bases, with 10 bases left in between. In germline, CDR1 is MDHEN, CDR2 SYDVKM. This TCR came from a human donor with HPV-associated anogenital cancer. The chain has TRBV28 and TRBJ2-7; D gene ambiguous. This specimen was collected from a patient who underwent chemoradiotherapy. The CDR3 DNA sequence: TGTGCCAGCAGTTTGTTAGGGCCGTACGAGCAGTACTTC. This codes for CASSLLGPYEQYF.